The 16 T cell receptor beta chains listed next were all sequenced from one sample in a study of early stage breast cancer tumors (dated by TCRdb to about 2017). The library was prepared using the immunoSEQ multiplex PCR assay. The clones in this table, taken by TCRdb from immuneACCESS, are in-frame only. Not every clone is retained; where verified, under half of the shortfall comes from an unresolved V gene, and the cause of the rest is unknown. The table for this sample lists fewer than 30,000 clones; roughly 80% of them were counted only once. Of the sample, about an eighth is held by the ten largest clones. The sequenced sample consisted of blood. These receptor sequences come from a person aged 55-75 years with breast cancer.

This rearrangement joins TRBV6-4 to TRBJ1-3; D is unclear. Germline values: CDR1 MRHNA, CDR2 SNTAGT. The CDR3 contains 15 residues. V was pared by 6 bases and J by 0 bases, with 12 bases between. CDR3 DNA: TGTGCCAGCAGAGCGGCGAACAACTCTGGAAACACCATATATTTT. Protein: CASRAANNSGNTIYF.

The V call is TRBV5-5, the J call TRBJ1-1, with 7 bases matching TRBD1. In germline, CDR1 is SGHKS, CDR2 YYEKEE (reference sequence). The CDR3 consists of 13 residues. V lost 3 bases, J lost 5 bases, and 4 bases stayed unmatched. The CDR3 is CASSSQGNTEAFF. In DNA form, the CDR3 reads TGTGCCAGCAGCTCACAGGGGAATACTGAAGCTTTCTTT.

The V and J genes are TRBV6-1 and TRBJ1-5, with a weak D call TRBD1 (6 bases). From germline, CDR1 is MNHNS and CDR2 SASEGT. The CDR3 runs 14 residues. The ends were cut back, 8 bases at V and 7 bases at J, with 18 bases in the middle. The CDR3 coding sequence is TGTGCCAGCTCGGAAGGGGGTAATGACCAGCCCCAGCATTTT. This sequence encodes CASSEGGNDQPQHF.

V is TRBV28 and J is TRBJ2-1; 10 nucleotides agree with TRBD2. Germline CDR1 and CDR2: MDHEN and SYDVKM. V trimming: 7 bases; J trimming: 10 bases; junction bases outside the gene matches: 13. The CDR3 extends over 15 amino acids. CDR3 sequence reads: CASTLAASGSREQFF. The CDR3, as DNA: TGTGCCAGCACCCTGGCGGCTAGCGGGAGTCGGGAGCAGTTCTTC.

The chain links TRBV5-8 to TRBJ1-2; tentative D call: TRBD1 (5 bases). Trimming removed 4 bases at V and 3 bases at J, with 13 bases between. Germline CDR1 reads SGHTS; CDR2 reads YDEGEE. The CDR3 loop spans 14 amino acids. The CDR3 region is CASSTGTVDYGYTF. The CDR3 DNA reads TGTGCCAGCAGCACGGGGACTGTTGACTATGGCTACACCTTC.

The chain uses TRBV9 and TRBJ2-7, with D perhaps TRBD2 (5 bases). Trimming shortened V by 4 bases and J by 2 bases, and 13 bases separated the two germline ends. The V gene's germline CDR1 is SGDLS and CDR2 YYNGEE. CDR3 length: 14 residues. CDR3 in DNA: TGTGCCAGCAGCCCCTCAGTGAGGGCCTACGAGCAGTACTTC. Protein: CASSPSVRAYEQYF.

The chain joins TRBV19 to TRBJ2-7; possibly TRBD2 for D (6 bases). CDR1 and CDR2 (germline): LNHDA, SQIVND (reference sequence). V was cut by 3 bases and J by 3 bases, with 24 bases left in between. The CDR3 length is 18 residues. CDR3 nucleotides: TGTGCCAGTAGTATGTCCTCCGCCGGAGGGAGTCCTAACTACGAGCAGTACTTC. It specifies CASSMSSAGGSPNYEQYF.

This clone came up once. The CDR3 spells CASSTSGNTGELFF. In nucleotides, the CDR3 is TGTGCCAGCAGCACAAGCGGAAACACCGGGGAGCTGTTTTTT. The V gene is TRBV11-3, the J gene TRBJ2-2; possibly TRBD2 for D (5 bases). V dropped 5 bases and J dropped 2 bases, with 9 bases sitting between them. CDR1 and CDR2 (germline): SGHNT, YENEEA. CDR3 size: 14 residues.

The V gene is TRBV5-1, the J gene TRBJ2-2; D gene unclear. The CDR3 runs 14 residues. The germline V and J ends were trimmed by 0 bases and 5 bases, with 8 bases remaining between them. Germline CDR1 SGHRS, CDR2 YFSETQ. Here the CDR3 DNA reads TGCGCCAGCAGCTTGGATCCGAGGACCGGGGAGCTGTTTTTT. Amino acid sequence: CASSLDPRTGELFF.

The J gene is TRBJ2-2, the V gene TRBV7-9; 7 nucleotides match TRBD1. V shed 3 bases, J shed 6 bases, and the junction held 4 bases outside the gene matches. This CDR3 spans 14 amino acids. Germline V gives CDR1 SEHNR, CDR2 FQNEAQ (reference sequence). The CDR3 protein is CASSFRQGAGELFF. In nucleotides, the CDR3 is TGTGCCAGCAGCTTTCGCCAGGGGGCCGGGGAGCTGTTTTTT.

V gene TRBV28 combines with J gene TRBJ2-7; TRBD2 matches at 9 bases. The V and J ends lost 7 bases and 6 bases, in that order; junction bases with no gene match: 4. The V gene's germline CDR1 is MDHEN and CDR2 SYDVKM. There are 12 residues in the CDR3. In nucleotides, the CDR3 is TGTGCCAGCAATGGACTAGCGACCGAGCAGTACTTC. Translated, it gives CASNGLATEQYF.

This clone came up a few times. The rearrangement joins TRBV19 to TRBJ2-3, with D possibly being TRBD1 (6 bases). Germline V CDR1 and CDR2: LNHDA, SQIVND (reference sequence). This CDR3 has 15 amino acids. The germline V and J ends were trimmed by 10 bases and 0 bases, with 17 bases remaining between them. The CDR3 loop reads CAKSYRARSTDTQYF. The CDR3 region has the DNA TGTGCCAAATCGTACAGGGCGAGGAGCACAGATACGCAGTATTTT.

The chain uses TRBV4-1 and TRBJ2-4; 9 bases match TRBD2. Germline V gene lookup returns CDR1 MGHRA and CDR2 YSYEKL. The junction had 9 bases not matched to a gene; V was cut back by 2 bases and J by 7 bases. CDR3 length equals 16 residues. The CDR3 region has the DNA TGCGCCAGCAGCCAACCAGCGGGAGGCCCGGGGAACATTCAGTACTTC. Translation: CASSQPAGGPGNIQYF.

The chain uses TRBV5-4 and TRBJ1-4, with 10 bases matching TRBD1. The junction had 10 bases not matched to a gene; V was cut back by 4 bases and J by 7 bases. There are 16 residues in the CDR3. In germline, CDR1 is SGHNT, CDR2 YYREEE (reference sequence). The CDR3 sequence: CASSLGGRTGGEKLFF. CDR3 coding DNA: TGTGCCAGCAGCCTTGGTGGTAGGACAGGGGGTGAAAAACTGTTTTTT.

The V and J genes are TRBV5-1 and TRBJ1-1, with D possibly being TRBD1 (5 bases). Deletions cut 4 bases from V and 1 base from J, with 11 bases between. CDR1 and CDR2 (germline): SGHRS, YFSETQ. The CDR3 loop spans 14 amino acids. CDR3 sequence reads: CASSPGLQNTEAFF. The DNA of the CDR3 is TGCGCCAGCAGCCCGGGACTTCAGAACACTGAAGCTTTCTTT. The variable domain in full, completed from reference TRBV5-1 and TRBJ1-1, reads KAGVTQTPRYLIKTRGQQVTLSCSPISGHRSVSWYQQTPGQGLQFLFEYFSETQRNKGNFPGRFSGRQFSNSRSEMNVSTLELGDSALYLCASSPGLQNTEAFFGQGTRLTVV.

This chain connects TRBV7-2 to TRBJ2-7; 12 bases match TRBD2. V was pared by 6 bases and J by 3 bases, with 3 bases of the junction left unmatched. The CDR3 totals 14 residues. Germline V gene lookup returns CDR1 SGHTA and CDR2 FQGNSA. CDR3 nucleotides: TGTGCCAGCAGACTAGCGGGAGGTAACTACGAGCAGTACTTC. It translates to CASRLAGGNYEQYF.